This entry features one T cell receptor beta chain sequence. The antigen this receptor binds is unknown. No much larger clone is present one base from it, and per-base qualities are unavailable. Systemically healthy Caucasian individuals from Russia, approximately 39 in total and aged roughly 6 to 100 years, were included as donors. Each donor gave around 9 milliliters of peripheral blood, collected into EDTA-treated Vacutainer tubes. Ficoll-Paque density-gradient centrifugation was used to isolate PBMCs, with at least 6.5 million per sample. Trizol reagent was used to extract total RNA from the PBMCs, yielding at least 6 micrograms per sample. Naive CD45RAhigh/CD27high T cell percentages were measured by flow cytometry on a PBMC aliquot from every donor. In the germline V gene (reference sequence), CDR1 corresponds to MNHEY and CDR2 to SMNVEV. The junction carries 14 bases between V and J, which are trimmed by 7 bases and 5 bases respectively. The CDR3 starts with the cysteine, ends with the phenylalanine, and has 14 residues. Only CDR3 DNA remains: 42 bases, in frame from the first base.

The library relied on 5' RACE. Sequencing was performed on an Illumina HiSeq 2500. A second PCR of 7 to 11 cycles was run with a J-beta primer mix and a sample-barcoded 5' primer. Each TCR beta cDNA molecule received a unique molecular identifier from a template-switch 5' adaptor carrying 12 random nucleotides. Each sample yielded at least 2.5 million CDR3-containing paired-end reads. First-strand cDNA was synthesized from all RNA with the Mint cDNA synthesis kit, primed by a TRBC-specific oligonucleotide. Following uracil-DNA glycosylase treatment, a first 18-cycle PCR with universal primers M1SS and BC2_uni_R was performed on all cDNA. Under the source paper's analysis protocol: For normalization, 1 million high-quality reads, each with a distinct molecular identifier, were randomly selected from each sample. Reads sharing molecular identifiers were discarded rather than binned into consensus sequences. MiTCR, set to a Q25 quality threshold and the strictest error-elimination algorithm, was used for CDR3 identification, clonotype clustering and error correction. Lower-bound total TCR beta diversity was estimated with a nonparametric unseen species model using Euler transformation. TCRdb trimmed public reads at Q25 via fastp, called clones via MiXCR and kept in-frame beta chains. Each CDR3 protein appears once, grouped with its most common genes and DNA. The V and J calls here are based on TCRdb, not the publication. This sample holds about 640,000 distinct CDR3 sequences; 58% were observed only once. Over 30% of the sample goes to the ten largest clones.

This specimen comes from a study of blood T cells in healthy people across ages (dated by TCRdb to 2015 to 2017). Background on the whole study: In model experiments, roughly one uniquely barcoded TCR beta cDNA molecule per two T cells was captured by template switching. To avoid experimental bias, donors of different ages were randomly spread across the sequencing lanes. Donors were grouped into four age groups: young (average roughly 17 years), middle-aged (about 40), aged (62) and long-lived (about 90). Age-related changes in TCR beta repertoire diversity were measured in the study by deep sequencing normalized with unique cDNA molecular identifiers. The study analyzed two additional independent replicas of 1 million unique cDNA reads from the same blood draw for two donors, one aged 18 to 30 and one aged 80 or older.

What the work shows at the level of the full study, not this receptor alone: Since profiling was done on bulk unsorted PBMCs, naive and antigen-experienced compartments could not be conclusively compared. Because the CMV infection status of the donors was unknown, age-related changes in expanded clonotypes may potentially have been confounded. Compared with the aged group, more naive CD4+ T cells, fewer expanded clones and increased TCR diversity were shown by the long-lived group, suggesting age selection. Observed TCR beta diversity correlated strongly with the percentage of naive T cells measured by flow cytometry. Observed TCR beta diversity per million T cells fell roughly linearly with age, and a significant reduction was already apparent by age roughly 40. Total diversity estimates from one million sequenced T cells were considered lower bounds and underestimates.

Here the chain combines TRBV27 and TRBJ1-4, with the D gene not clear enough to name. This clonotype was sampled from a man between 60 and 75 years old in good health. Sequences were obtained from blood. CDR3 sequence: CASTDPGRNEKLFF. The bases read TGTGCCAGCACAGATCCAGGCCGAAATGAAAAACTGTTTTTT. The CDR3, completed at both ends by the reference TRBV27 and TRBJ1-4 genes, gives the full variable domain EAQVTQNPRYLITVTGKKLTVTCSQNMNHEYMSWYRQDPGLGLRQIYYSMNVEVTDKGDVPEGYKVSRKEKRNFPLILESPSPNQTSLYFCASTDPGRNEKLFFGSGTQLSVL.